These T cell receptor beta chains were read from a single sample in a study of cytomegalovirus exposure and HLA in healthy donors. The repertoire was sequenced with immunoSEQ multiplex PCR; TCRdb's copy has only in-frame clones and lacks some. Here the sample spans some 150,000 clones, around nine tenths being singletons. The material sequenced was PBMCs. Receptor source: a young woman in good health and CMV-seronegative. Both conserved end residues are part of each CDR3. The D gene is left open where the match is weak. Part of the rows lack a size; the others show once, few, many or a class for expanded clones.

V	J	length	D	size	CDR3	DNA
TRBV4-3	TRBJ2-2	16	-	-	CASSQDWQWPTGELFF	TGCGCCAGCAGCCAAGACTGGCAGTGGCCAACCGGGGAGCTGTTTTTT
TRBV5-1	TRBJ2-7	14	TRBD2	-	CASSWGGESYEQYF	TGCGCCAGCAGCTGGGGGGGAGAATCCTACGAGCAGTACTTC
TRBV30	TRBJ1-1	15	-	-	CAWSVIGSLNTEAFF	TGTGCCTGGAGTGTAATCGGGTCACTGAACACTGAAGCTTTCTTT
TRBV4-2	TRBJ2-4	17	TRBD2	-	CASSPRTSASDKNIQYF	TGTGCCAGCAGCCCCCGGACTAGCGCGTCGGACAAAAACATTCAGTACTTC
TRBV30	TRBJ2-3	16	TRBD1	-	CAWEKDRVRSTDTQYF	TGTGCCTGGGAGAAGGACAGGGTTCGGAGCACAGATACGCAGTATTTT
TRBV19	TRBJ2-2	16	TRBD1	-	CASSISDRFGTGELFF	TGTGCCAGTAGTATATCGGACAGGTTCGGGACCGGGGAGCTGTTTTTT
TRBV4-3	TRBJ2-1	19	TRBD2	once	CASSQDVTRTSGAYNEQFF	TGCGCCAGCAGCCAAGATGTAACCCGGACTAGCGGGGCCTACAATGAGCAGTTCTTC
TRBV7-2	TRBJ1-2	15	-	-	CASSLGGDLHYGYTF	TGTGCCAGCAGCTTAGGCGGGGACTTGCACTATGGCTACACCTTC
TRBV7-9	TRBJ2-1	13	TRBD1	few	CASSWTGANEQFF	TGTGCCAGCAGCTGGACAGGGGCCAATGAGCAGTTCTTC
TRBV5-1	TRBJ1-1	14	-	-	CASSPGSAGTEAFF	TGCGCCAGCAGCCCCGGGTCAGCGGGGACTGAAGCTTTCTTT
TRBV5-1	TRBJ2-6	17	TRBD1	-	CASSWGDREILANVLTF	TGCGCCAGCAGCTGGGGGGACAGGGAGATTCTAGCCAACGTCCTGACTTTC
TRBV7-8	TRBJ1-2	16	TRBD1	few	CASSLFFRTGHYGYTF	TGTGCCAGCAGCTTATTTTTCCGGACAGGACACTATGGCTACACCTTC
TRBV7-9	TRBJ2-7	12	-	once	CSSSFFGGEQYF	TGTTCCAGCAGCTTCTTCGGGGGCGAGCAGTACTTC
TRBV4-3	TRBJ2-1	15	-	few	CASSLLTNSYNEQFF	TGCGCCAGCAGCCTTCTGACAAACTCCTACAATGAGCAGTTCTTC
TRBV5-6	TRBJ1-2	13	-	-	CASYARLDYGYTF	TGTGCCAGCTACGCGAGGTTGGACTATGGCTACACCTTC
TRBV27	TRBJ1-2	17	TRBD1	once	CASSPLGQGAGLYGYTF	TGTGCCAGCAGTCCCCTGGGACAGGGGGCCGGACTCTATGGCTACACCTTC
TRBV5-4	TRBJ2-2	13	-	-	CASSLTGPGELFF	TGTGCCAGCAGCTTGACAGGGCCCGGGGAGCTGTTTTTT
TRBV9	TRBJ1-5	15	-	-	CASSVDGGSNQPQHF	TGTGCCAGCAGCGTAGACGGGGGTAGCAATCAGCCCCAGCATTTT
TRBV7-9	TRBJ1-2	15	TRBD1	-	CASSEGQGAYYGYTF	TGTGCCAGCAGCGAGGGACAGGGCGCCTACTATGGCTACACCTTC
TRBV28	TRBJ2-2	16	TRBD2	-	CASSPGTSGNTGELFF	TGTGCCAGCAGCCCCGGGACTAGCGGTAACACCGGGGAGCTGTTTTTT
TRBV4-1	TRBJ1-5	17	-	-	CASSQGRQGKVYQPQHF	TGCGCCAGCAGCCAAGGACGTCAGGGGAAGGTGTATCAGCCCCAGCATTTT
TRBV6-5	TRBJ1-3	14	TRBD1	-	CASSSGQRQNTIYF	TGTGCCAGCAGTTCGGGACAGCGCCAAAACACCATATATTTT
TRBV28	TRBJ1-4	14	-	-	CASTDWPGNEKLFF	TGTGCCAGCACCGATTGGCCGGGGAATGAAAAACTGTTTTTT
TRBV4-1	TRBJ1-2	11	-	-	CASSQDRGYTF	TGCGCCAGCAGCCAAGATCGTGGCTACACCTTC
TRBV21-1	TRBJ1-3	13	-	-	CASSKAGENTIYF	TGTGCCAGCAGCAAAGCAGGGGAAAACACCATATATTTT
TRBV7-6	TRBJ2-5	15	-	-	CASSLQGLGGETQYF	TGTGCCAGCAGCTTGCAGGGTCTGGGAGGAGAGACCCAGTACTTC
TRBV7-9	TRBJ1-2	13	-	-	CASSLSSSPEDTF	TGTGCCAGCAGCTTATCCTCTTCGCCAGAGGACACCTTC
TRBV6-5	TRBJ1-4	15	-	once	CASSRDSATNEKLFF	TGTGCCAGCAGCCGCGACAGTGCAACTAATGAAAAACTGTTTTTT
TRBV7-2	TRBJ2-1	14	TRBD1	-	CASSLGQANNEQFF	TGTGCCAGCAGCCTGGGACAGGCAAACAATGAGCAGTTCTTC
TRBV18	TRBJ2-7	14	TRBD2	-	CASSPLAAGGEQYF	TGTGCCAGCTCACCACTTGCCGCGGGAGGCGAGCAGTACTTC
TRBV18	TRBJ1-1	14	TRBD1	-	CASSLGTGNTEAFF	TGTGCCAGCTCACTCGGGACAGGGAACACTGAAGCTTTCTTT
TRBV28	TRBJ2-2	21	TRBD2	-	CASSLGFRWTSGSRDSGELFF	TGTGCCAGCAGTTTAGGATTCCGATGGACTAGCGGGAGTCGGGACTCCGGGGAGCTGTTTTTT
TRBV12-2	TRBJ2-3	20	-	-	CASRLEHRGVASHSVLAQYF	TGTGCAAGTCGCTTAGAGCACCGGGGGGTAGCCTCCCATTCTGTGCTCGCGCAGTATTTT
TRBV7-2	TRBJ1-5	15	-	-	CASSLAARGSQPQHF	TGTGCCAGCAGCTTAGCTGCTAGGGGGTCCCAGCCCCAGCATTTT
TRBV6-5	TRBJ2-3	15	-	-	CASSYQGTDTDTQYF	TGTGCCAGCAGTTACCAGGGGACGGACACAGATACGCAGTATTTT
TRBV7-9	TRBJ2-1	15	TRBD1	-	CASSLGQGAPTEQFF	TGTGCCAGCAGCTTGGGACAGGGGGCGCCGACTGAGCAGTTCTTC
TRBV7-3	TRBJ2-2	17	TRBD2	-	CASSASGTSLNTGELFF	TGTGCCAGCAGCGCCAGCGGGACTAGCTTAAACACCGGGGAGCTGTTTTTT
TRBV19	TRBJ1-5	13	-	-	CASSTQSNQPQHF	TGTGCCAGTAGTACACAGAGCAATCAGCCCCAGCATTTT
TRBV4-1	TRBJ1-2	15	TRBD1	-	CASSPDRSGPLGYTF	TGCGCCAGCAGCCCGGACAGGTCGGGGCCACTGGGCTACACCTTC
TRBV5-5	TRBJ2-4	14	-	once	CASSPGIGKNIQYF	TGTGCCAGCAGCCCCGGAATCGGGAAAAACATTCAGTACTTC
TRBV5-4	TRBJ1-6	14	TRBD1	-	CASSSRDRDSPLHF	TGTGCCAGCAGCTCCCGGGACAGGGATTCACCCCTCCACTTT
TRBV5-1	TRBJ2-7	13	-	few	CASSLSSSYEQYF	TGCGCCAGCAGCCTATCTAGTTCCTACGAGCAGTACTTC
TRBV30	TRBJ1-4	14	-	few	CAWSVLTGAEKLFF	TGTGCCTGGAGTGTACTCACAGGAGCGGAAAAACTGTTTTTT
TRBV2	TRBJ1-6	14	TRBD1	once	CASSPDRYNSPLHF	TGTGCCAGCAGCCCGGACAGGTATAATTCACCCCTCCACTTT
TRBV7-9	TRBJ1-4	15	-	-	CASSLAGETNEKLFF	TGTGCCAGCAGCTTAGCAGGGGAAACTAATGAAAAACTGTTTTTT
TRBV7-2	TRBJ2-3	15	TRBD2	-	CASSRTSGAADTQYF	TGTGCCAGCAGCAGGACTAGCGGGGCCGCGGATACGCAGTATTTT
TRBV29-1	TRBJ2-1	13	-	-	CSVDRRTLNEQFF	TGCAGCGTTGACCGCCGGACACTGAATGAGCAGTTCTTC
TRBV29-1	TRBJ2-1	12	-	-	CSVPTGIDEQFF	TGCAGCGTTCCGACGGGAATCGATGAGCAGTTCTTC
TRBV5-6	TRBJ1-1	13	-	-	CASSPVSDTEAFF	TGTGCCAGCAGCCCCGTTAGTGACACTGAAGCTTTCTTT
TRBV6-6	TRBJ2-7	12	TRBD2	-	CARTSGTYEQYF	TGTGCCAGGACTAGCGGGACCTACGAGCAGTACTTC
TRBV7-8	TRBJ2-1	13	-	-	CASSLELRNEQFF	TGTGCCAGCAGCTTAGAGTTGAGGAATGAGCAGTTCTTC
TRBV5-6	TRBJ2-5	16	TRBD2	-	CASSWRTSGRGETQYF	TGTGCCAGCAGCTGGAGGACTAGCGGGAGAGGAGAGACCCAGTACTTC
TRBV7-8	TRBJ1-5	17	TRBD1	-	CASSTRRGQGPNQPQHF	TGTGCCAGCAGCACACGGCGGGGACAGGGACCCAATCAGCCCCAGCATTTT
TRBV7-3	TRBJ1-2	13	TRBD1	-	CASSDGTGNGYTF	TGTGCCAGCAGCGACGGGACAGGGAATGGCTACACCTTC
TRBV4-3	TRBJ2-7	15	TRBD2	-	CASSQGAGGPYEQYF	TGCGCCAGCAGCCAAGGAGCGGGGGGGCCTTACGAGCAGTACTTC
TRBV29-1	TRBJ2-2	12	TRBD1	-	CSVGQGTGELFF	TGCAGCGTTGGACAGGGCACCGGGGAGCTGTTTTTT
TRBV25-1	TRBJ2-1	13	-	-	CASSVDNYNEQFF	TGTGCCAGCAGTGTGGACAACTACAATGAGCAGTTCTTC
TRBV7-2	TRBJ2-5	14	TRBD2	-	CASSSGLAPRAQYF	TGTGCCAGCAGCTCCGGACTAGCGCCAAGGGCCCAGTACTTC
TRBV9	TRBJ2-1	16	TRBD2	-	CASSVSGRATNNEQFF	TGTGCCAGCAGCGTCAGCGGGAGGGCCACTAACAATGAGCAGTTCTTC
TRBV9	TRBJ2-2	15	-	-	CASSPGTVYTGELFF	TGTGCCAGCAGCCCCGGGACTGTCTATACCGGGGAGCTGTTTTTT